The TCR beta chain described here comes from a study of cytomegalovirus exposure and HLA in healthy donors. Study-wide context: Earlier results showed 90 million to 130 million unique TCR beta sequences derived from roughly 200 million T cells. Study results and limitations: As a later analysis showed, a missense DCLRE1C variant was linked to trimming of TCR beta V- and J-genes. A later analysis, which compared TCR beta chains of equal frequency, found the HLA-associated ones more clonally expanded.

The CDR3 length is 13 residues. J lost 1 base, V lost 9 bases, and 2 bases had no gene match. The germline gives CDR1 LNHDA, CDR2 SQIVND (reference sequence). On this clone itself: What it recognizes is unknown.

PCR was performed using 60 Vbeta and 13 Jbeta primers. The data were produced by immunoSEQ multiplex PCR, yet TCRdb's version contains in-frame clones alone and is incomplete. This repertoire shows under 200,000 clones, more than 80% found once; its top ten account for about 0.77%. The sequencing input was PBMCs. The rearrangement uses TRBV19 and TRBJ2-2, with 7 bases fitting TRBD2. The clonotype comes from a woman aged 18-29 years in good health and CMV-seronegative. DNA for the CDR3: TGTGCCAGCTGCGGGAGGAACACCGGGGAGCTGTTTTTT. This translates into CASCGRNTGELFF.